The 16 T cell receptor beta chains below come from one sample, sequenced in a study of CD8+CD57+ T cells in acquired aplastic anemia. TCR beta VDJ and CDR3 profiles were obtained from a genomic DNA template. MiXCR, run by TCRdb on the reads, gives a single entry per CDR3 protein. The profile shows 350,000 to 450,000 distinct CDR3 sequences, 65% to 80% of them singletons. The specimen was sorted CD4+, CD8+, or CD8+CD57+ T cells (not recorded which) from PBMCs. The receptors shown here come from a human donor in good health, serving as a control.

With regard to this clonotype: One junction end does not reproduce the germline sequence, and a read error may be involved. This rearrangement joins TRBV7-2 to TRBJ2-7, with D unclear. CDR3 length equals 14 residues. The germline CDR1 and CDR2 sequences are SGHTA and FQGNSA. The CDR3 DNA follows: TGTGCCAGCAGCCTTTGGGGAATACTCTACGCGCAGTGTTTC. Translation: CASSLWGILYAQCF.

This clonotype was detected once. V is TRBV20-1 and J is TRBJ1-2, with a weak D call TRBD1 (5 bases). The V and J ends lost 2 bases and 6 bases respectively, with 16 bases between them. Germline loops: CDR1 DFQATT, CDR2 SNEGSKA (reference sequence). This CDR3 comprises 14 residues. As DNA, the CDR3 is TGCAGTGCTAGACATTTGCTAGCGGGGCATGGCTACACCTTC. Translation gives CSARHLLAGHGYTF.

Remarks on this clonotype: As the CDR3 is not closed by the conserved phenylalanine or tryptophan, this likely results from a read error. This chain uses TRBV19 with TRBJ1-2, with 8 bases that match TRBD1. Trimming took 10 bases from V and 9 from J; bases not matched to a gene: 10. The CDR3 sequence is 12 residues long. Per the germline V gene, CDR1 is LNHDA and CDR2 is SQIVND (reference sequence). In DNA, the CDR3 is TGTGCCACCAGGCAGGGGGCAGGTAGCTACACCAGC. Translated: CATRQGAGSYTS.

On this clonotype itself: Given the absence of the conserved phenylalanine or tryptophan at the CDR3 end, a read error is likely. The CDR3: CASSVATAGELFL. The DNA for the CDR3 is TGTGCCAGCAGCGTGGCTACGGCCGGGGAGCTGTTTCTT. The J gene is TRBJ2-2, the V gene TRBV7-8; no definite D call. CDR3 size: 13 residues. Germline V gene lookup returns CDR1 SGHVS and CDR2 FQNEAQ. Between the trimmed V and J ends, which lost 5 bases and 6 bases, there was a span of 10 bases.

V is TRBV11-1 and J is TRBJ2-4; the match to TRBD2 covers 11 bases. J was trimmed by 5 bases and V by 5 bases; bases with no gene match: 11. The CDR3 is 17 amino acids. Per the germline V gene, CDR1 is SGHAT and CDR2 is FQDESV (reference sequence). CDR3 sequence reads: CASSVVTTSGAENIQYF. Here the CDR3 DNA reads TGTGCCAGCAGCGTCGTGACGACTAGCGGGGCCGAAAACATTCAGTACTTC.

Here the CDR3 DNA reads TGCGCCAGCAGCTTAAAGGGGAGTAGGGTTGATGGCTACACCTTC. Translation: CASSLKGSRVDGYTF. This rearrangement joins TRBV5-1 to TRBJ1-2, with TRBD1 as a possible D gene (5 bases). The V gene's germline CDR1 is SGHRS and CDR2 YFSETQ. The V end lost 2 bases, the J end lost 6 bases, and 17 bases lay between the germline ends. The CDR3 is 15 amino acids.

In regard to this clonotype: Sequence at one end of the junction differs from germline and may be a read error. This sequence joins TRBV19 and TRBJ2-3, with a weak D call TRBD2 (5 bases). The CDR3 has 16 residues. Germline V gene sequence: CDR1 LNHDA, CDR2 SQIVND (reference sequence). The CDR3 nucleotides read TGTGCCAGTACCCCACATGGAGAGGGCTATGGCTACACGCTCGGTTTT. It is translated as CASTPHGEGYGYTLGF.

Details on this clonotype: The junction does not match germline at one end; this may be a read error. The chain combines TRBV7-8 with TRBJ1-2, with D perhaps TRBD1 (5 bases). Germline CDR1 SGHVS, CDR2 FQNEAQ. The CDR3 sequence is 14 residues long. The CDR3 is CASSLATSGGYETF. The CDR3 bases are TGTGCCAGCAGCTTGGCGACTAGCGGGGGATACGAGACGTTC. Using reference TRBV7-8 and TRBJ1-2 for the parts outside the CDR3, the full variable domain is GAGVSQSPRYKVAKRGQDVALRCDPISGHVSLFWYQQALGQGPEFLTYFQNEAQLDKSGLPSDRFFAERPEGSVSTLKIQRTQQEDSAVYLCASSLATSGGYETFGSGTRLTVV.

On this clonotype itself: Here the CDR3 omits its conserved ending phenylalanine or tryptophan, so a read error is the likely source. The DNA is left out, because the CDR3 cannot be placed on it with certainty; the CDR3 is given as TCRdb lists it. This chain joins TRBV29-1 and TRBJ1-2. CDR1 is SQVTM, CDR2 ANQGSEA, per germline. Both ends counted, the CDR3 spans 11 residues. This CDR3 reads CSVDSINGHAY.

The rearrangement links TRBV20-1 to TRBJ2-1, with D perhaps TRBD2 (5 bases). Germline V CDR1 and CDR2: DFQATT, SNEGSKA (reference sequence). CDR3 size: 14 residues. V lost 5 bases and J 8 bases, leaving 19 bases between the germline ends. DNA for the CDR3: TGCAGTGCTCATGACTCCGGTAGGACTGATGAGCAGTTCTTC. It is translated as CSAHDSGRTDEQFF.

A single count supports this clonotype. The CDR3 sequence: CASSSSGGHQETQYF. In DNA, the CDR3 is TGTGCCAGCAGCTCTAGCGGGGGTCACCAAGAGACCCAGTACTTC. The rearrangement links TRBV7-2 to TRBJ2-5; 10 nucleotides line up with TRBD2. Germline-derived CDR1 and CDR2 are SGHTA and FQGNSA. The CDR3 covers 15 residues. The V gene end was trimmed by 4 bases and the J gene end by 0 bases; junction bases not matched to a gene: 2.

This sequence joins TRBV12-5 and TRBJ2-3; TRBD1 matches at 9 bases. V shed 9 bases, J shed 4 bases, and the junction held 8 bases outside the gene matches. The CDR3 totals 14 residues. Germline V gene lookup returns CDR1 LGHNT and CDR2 FRNRAP. This CDR3 is CASSRGTGSDTQYF. The CDR3, as DNA: TGTGCTAGCAGTCGTGGGACAGGGTCAGATACGCAGTATTTT.

The chain employs TRBV29-1 and TRBJ2-1; 7 bases are a match to TRBD2. CDR1 is SQVTM and CDR2 is ANQGSEA in the germline V gene. This CDR3 is built from 13 residues. V was clipped by 4 bases and J by 9 bases; unmatched bases: 9. CDR3 sequence: CSVVGGEGGEQFF. CDR3 nucleotides: TGCAGCGTTGTGGGCGGGGAGGGAGGTGAGCAGTTCTTC.

The chain employs TRBV12-3 or TRBV12-4 and TRBJ1-2; maybe TRBD1 (5 bases). Trimming stripped 3 bases from V and 7 bases from J, with 12 bases between. This CDR3 has 13 residues. The CDR3 protein is CASSLRQLGGYTF. The CDR3 DNA follows: TGTGCCAGCAGTTTGCGACAGCTGGGTGGCTACACCTTC.

V is TRBV2 and J is TRBJ2-2; 8 bases match TRBD2. The CDR3 contains 13 residues. Germline trimming cut 6 bases from V and 10 bases from J; bases unmatched to any gene: 7. The germline V gene has CDR1 SNHLY and CDR2 FYNNEI. The CDR3 loop is CASSRGGVEELFF. In DNA, the CDR3 is TGTGCCAGCAGCCGGGGGGGGGTCGAGGAGCTGTTTTTT.

The chain recombines TRBV4-3 with TRBJ1-1; 7 bases line up with TRBD1. V was pared by 4 bases and J by 11 bases, with 13 bases of the junction left unmatched. The germline V gene encodes CDR1 LGHNA and CDR2 YSLEER. CDR3 length equals 14 residues. CDR3 in DNA: TGCGCCAGCAGCCCTCTCCGACAGGGAGGAAATGCTTTCTTT. Amino acids: CASSPLRQGGNAFF.